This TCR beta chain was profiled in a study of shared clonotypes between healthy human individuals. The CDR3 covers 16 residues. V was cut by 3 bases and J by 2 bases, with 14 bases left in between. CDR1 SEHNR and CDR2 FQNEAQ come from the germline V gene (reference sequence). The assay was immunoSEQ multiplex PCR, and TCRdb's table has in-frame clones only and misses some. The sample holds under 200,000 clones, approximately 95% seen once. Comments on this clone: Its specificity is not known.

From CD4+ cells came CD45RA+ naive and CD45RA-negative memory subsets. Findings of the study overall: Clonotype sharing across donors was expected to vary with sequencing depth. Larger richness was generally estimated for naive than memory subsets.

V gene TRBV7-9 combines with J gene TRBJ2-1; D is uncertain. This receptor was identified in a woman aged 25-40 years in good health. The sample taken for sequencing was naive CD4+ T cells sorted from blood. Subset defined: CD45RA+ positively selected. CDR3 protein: CASSLQAFRTYNEQFF. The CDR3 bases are TGTGCCAGCAGCTTGCAAGCTTTCCGTACCTACAATGAGCAGTTCTTC.